The next 30 T cell receptor beta chains were all read from a single sample in a study of T-cell memory formation after mild COVID-19. From the 5' RACE reads, TCRdb called clonotypes with MiXCR, one entry per CDR3 protein. The table shows 190,000 or so distinct CDR3 sequences, with roughly a fifth occurring only once. The material sequenced was PBMCs or a T cell subset sorted from them (not recorded which). The origin of the receptors is an adult woman who had mild COVID-19 (a few samples of this study predate the infection). Cell type and time point are not known.

This clonotype turned up a few times. The rearrangement uses TRBV7-2 and TRBJ2-7; the match to TRBD2 covers 10 bases. Germline CDR1 SGHTA, CDR2 FQGNSA. Trimming at V came to 2 bases and at J to 9 bases, leaving 10 bases not matched to a gene. CDR3 length: 15 amino acids. The CDR3 nucleotides read TGTGCCAGCAGCTTATCAGCAAGCGGGGGGGCCGTGCAGTACTTC. Protein product: CASSLSASGGAVQYF.

In its sample, this clonotype was seen a few times. CDR3 sequence: CASSLVRADTQYF. As DNA, the CDR3 is TGTGCCAGCAGCTTAGTTCGTGCAGATACGCAGTATTTT. The chain links TRBV7-6 to TRBJ2-3; no clear D gene. The germline V and J ends were trimmed by 1 base and 4 bases, with 6 bases remaining between them. This CDR3 is built from 13 residues. The germline V gene encodes CDR1 SGHVS and CDR2 FNYEAQ.

In this sample, this clonotype turned up many times. The chain carries TRBV7-9 and TRBJ2-3; 12 positions agree with TRBD1. The CDR3 is made up of 15 amino acids. The V gene's germline CDR1 is SEHNR and CDR2 FQNEAQ (reference sequence). Trimming removed 3 bases from V and 4 bases from J; junction bases left unmatched: 2. This CDR3 reads CASSLGQGAADTQYF. CDR3 coding DNA: TGTGCCAGCAGCTTGGGACAGGGGGCCGCAGATACGCAGTATTTT. The entire variable domain, with the rest obtained from reference TRBV7-9 and TRBJ2-3, is as follows: DTGVSQNPRHKITKRGQNVTFRCDPISEHNRLYWYRQTLGQGPEFLTYFQNEAQLEKSRLLSDRFSAERPKGSFSTLEIQRTEQGDSAMYLCASSLGQGAADTQYFGPGTRLTVL.

This clonotype was seen more than once but under ten times. The chain joins TRBV4-1 to TRBJ1-1, with no clear D. Germline V gene lookup returns CDR1 MGHRA and CDR2 YSYEKL. This CDR3 region has 14 residues. V was cut by 1 base and J by 0 bases, with 6 bases left in between. CDR3 region: CASSQARLNTEAFF. The CDR3 DNA reads as TGCGCCAGCAGCCAAGCCAGGTTGAACACTGAAGCTTTCTTT.

This clonotype was found once. J is TRBJ1-1 and V is TRBV12-3 or TRBV12-4; no clear D. The CDR3 is 14 amino acids. V gave up 5 bases and J gave up 3 bases, with 13 bases separating them. The CDR3 sequence: CASSRDGGYTEAFF. The CDR3 nucleotides read TGTGCCAGCAGTCGCGACGGAGGTTACACTGAAGCTTTCTTT.

The V and J genes are TRBV29-1 and TRBJ2-3; D is uncertain. Per the germline V gene, CDR1 is SQVTM and CDR2 is ANQGSEA. This CDR3 is built from 10 residues. The V and J ends lost 4 bases and 6 bases respectively, with 5 bases between them. Here the CDR3 reads CSVVYDTQYF. The CDR3 DNA reads TGCAGCGTTGTTTACGATACGCAGTATTTT.

This clonotype occurred a few times. V and J are TRBV5-8 and TRBJ2-1, with no clear D. The germline CDR1 and CDR2 sequences are SGHTS and YDEGEE. Trimming removed 0 bases from V and 10 bases from J, with 8 bases in between. CDR3 length: 12 residues. The CDR3: CASSLVVREQFF. The CDR3 region has the DNA TGTGCCAGCAGCTTGGTGGTCCGGGAGCAGTTCTTC. Together with reference TRBV5-8 and TRBJ2-1, the CDR3 gives the full variable domain: EAGVTQSPTHLIKTRGQQATLRCSPISGHTSVYWYQQALGLGLQFLLWYDEGEERNRGNFPPRFSGRQFPNYSSELNVNALELEDSALYLCASSLVVREQFFGPGTRLTVL.

This clonotype was counted between two and nine times. The chain couples TRBV6-5 to TRBJ2-1, with no clear D. Per germline, CDR1 MNHEY and CDR2 SVGAGI. CDR3 size: 15 residues. The V end lost 8 bases, the J end lost 7 bases, and 21 bases lay between the germline ends. CDR3 nucleotide sequence: TGTGCCAGCCAGCCTGGAGTGGGCCTTACGAATGAGCAGTTCTTC. This translates into CASQPGVGLTNEQFF.

There are a few counts of this clonotype. This chain links TRBV6-4 with TRBJ1-1; D remains ambiguous. CDR1 and CDR2 (germline): MRHNA, SNTAGT. The CDR3 totals 14 residues. V was cut by 2 bases and J by 4 bases, with 11 bases left in between. DNA of the CDR3: TGTGCCAGCAGTGACGGATTCCCGGGCACTGAAGCTTTCTTT. Its translation is CASSDGFPGTEAFF.

This clonotype was seen only a few times. The chain couples TRBV20-1 to TRBJ1-5, with TRBD1 matching over 7 bases. With 0 bases clipped from V and 6 bases from J, the junction kept 8 bases outside the gene matches. CDR1 and CDR2 from the germline V gene are DFQATT and SNEGSKA (reference sequence). This CDR3 is built from 15 residues. As DNA, the CDR3 is TGCAGTGCTAGAGACCCCCGGGGGGACAGTCAGCCCCAGCATTTT. Encoded protein: CSARDPRGDSQPQHF.

This clonotype showed up just a few times. V is TRBV7-9 and J is TRBJ2-7; D is tentatively TRBD1 or TRBD2 (5 bases each). The V gene's germline CDR1 is SEHNR and CDR2 FQNEAQ (reference sequence). The ends were cut back, 3 bases at V and 3 bases at J, with 15 bases in the middle. The CDR3 is made up of 15 amino acids. CDR3 loop: CASSFHRDGDYEQYF. The CDR3 DNA reads TGTGCCAGCAGCTTCCACCGGGACGGTGACTACGAGCAGTACTTC.

This clonotype showed up just a few times. V gene TRBV6-5 combines with J gene TRBJ2-1, with 7 nucleotides matching TRBD1. Germline trimming cut 5 bases from V and 0 bases from J; bases unmatched to any gene: 10. CDR1 MNHEY and CDR2 SVGAGI come from the germline V gene. CDR3 length: 17 amino acids. CDR3 residues: CASSEQGLPSSYNEQFF. For the CDR3, the DNA is TGTGCCAGCAGTGAACAGGGGCTTCCGAGCTCCTACAATGAGCAGTTCTTC.

The V and J genes are TRBV10-3 and TRBJ2-7; 13 nucleotides align to TRBD2. V lost 0 bases to trimming and J lost 0 bases; unmatched junction nucleotides: 5. This CDR3 comprises 18 residues. Germline CDR1 reads ENHRY; CDR2 reads SYGVKD. CDR3 region: CAISESRTSGSPSYEQYF. DNA for the CDR3: TGTGCCATCAGTGAGTCCAGGACTAGCGGGAGCCCCTCCTACGAGCAGTACTTC.

This clonotype was found a few times. V and J are TRBV27 and TRBJ2-7, with TRBD2 identical over 13 bases. The CDR3 is 15 residues long. V shed 2 bases, J shed 7 bases, and the junction held 5 bases outside the gene matches. Germline CDR1 is MNHEY and CDR2 is SMNVEV (reference sequence). The CDR3 region has the DNA TGTGCCAGCAGTTTAGGGACTAGCGGGGCGGGAGAGCAGTACTTC. It codes for CASSLGTSGAGEQYF.

There are a few counts of this clonotype. J is TRBJ2-7 and V is TRBV7-9; TRBD1 matches 7 bases. This CDR3 spans 18 amino acids. CDR1 and CDR2 (germline): SEHNR, FQNEAQ (reference sequence). With V trimmed by 1 base and J by 0 bases, 12 bases remained unmatched. CDR3 residues: CASSLGVLGGQSSYEQYF. Written as DNA, the CDR3 is TGTGCCAGCAGCTTAGGAGTGTTAGGGGGCCAGAGCTCCTACGAGCAGTACTTC.

The chain joins TRBV6-5 to TRBJ1-2, with D possibly matching TRBD1 (5 bases). V was shortened by 0 bases and J by 4 bases, with 9 bases between the two germline ends. The CDR3 covers 14 residues. The germline V gene encodes CDR1 MNHEY and CDR2 SVGAGI. Here the CDR3 reads CASSYSDSFYGYTF. The CDR3 region has the DNA TGTGCCAGCAGTTACTCTGACAGCTTCTATGGCTACACCTTC.

The rearrangement uses TRBV11-2 and TRBJ1-1; D remains unclear. The germline CDR1 and CDR2 sequences are SGHAT and FQNNGV. The V end was cut by 5 bases, the J end by 11 bases, with 18 bases between. CDR3 size: 13 residues. CDR3 in DNA: TGTGCCAGCAGCCCACCTCTCCTACCCTCGGCTTTCTTT. Protein product: CASSPPLLPSAFF. Drawing the rest from reference TRBV11-2 and TRBJ1-1, the complete variable domain is EAGVAQSPRYKIIEKRQSVAFWCNPISGHATLYWYQQILGQGPKLLIQFQNNGVVDDSQLPKDRFSAERLKGVDSTLKIQPAKLEDSAVYLCASSPPLLPSAFFGQGTRLTVV.

The chain combines TRBV29-1 with TRBJ2-5; D tentatively reads TRBD1 or TRBD2 (6 bases each). Germline loops: CDR1 SQVTM, CDR2 ANQGSEA. The CDR3 runs to 13 residues. Trimming removed 1 base from V and 4 bases from J, with 10 bases in between. The CDR3 reads CSVEGGAPETQYF. The CDR3 DNA is TGCAGCGTTGAAGGGGGGGCCCCAGAGACCCAGTACTTC.

The chain couples TRBV4-1 to TRBJ1-1; D is uncertain. Germline CDR1 reads MGHRA; CDR2 reads YSYEKL. Trimming cost V 4 bases and J 1 base, with 10 bases left between them. This CDR3 is built from 14 residues. The CDR3 sequence is CASSRERWNTEAFF. As DNA, the CDR3 is TGCGCCAGCAGCCGAGAACGTTGGAACACTGAAGCTTTCTTT.

This clonotype was seen more than once but under ten times. The chain recombines TRBV20-1 with TRBJ2-2; a possible D gene is TRBD1 (6 bases). CDR3 length: 15 amino acids. The germline V gene encodes CDR1 DFQATT and CDR2 SNEGSKA (reference sequence). Trimming pared 4 bases from V and 0 bases from J, leaving 12 bases between. CDR3: CSAKDRFSNTGELFF. In nucleotides, the CDR3 is TGCAGTGCTAAAGACAGGTTCTCGAACACCGGGGAGCTGTTTTTT.

This clonotype has just a few counts. The J gene is TRBJ2-5, the V gene TRBV12-3 or TRBV12-4; TRBD2 aligns across 11 bases. This CDR3 has 17 residues. With V trimmed by 6 bases and J by 2 bases, 11 bases remained unmatched. In nucleotides, the CDR3 is TGTGCCAGCAGGTGGGCACTACTAGCGGGGGCGCAAGAGACCCAGTACTTC. As protein: CASRWALLAGAQETQYF.

This clonotype was seen a handful of times. V gene TRBV30 combines with J gene TRBJ1-5, with no clear D. Trimming removed 1 base from V and 3 bases from J, with 10 bases in between. Germline-derived CDR1 and CDR2 are GTSNPN and SVGIG (reference sequence). This CDR3 is built from 14 residues. The CDR3 sequence: CAWSEGLSNQPQHF. Here the CDR3 DNA reads TGTGCCTGGAGTGAAGGACTTTCCAATCAGCCCCAGCATTTT.

This chain links TRBV12-3 or TRBV12-4 with TRBJ2-7; no clear D. The CDR3 has 16 residues. The V gene lost 1 base and the J gene lost 2 bases, with 15 bases spanning the gap. The CDR3 protein is CASSLGRSIVTYEQYF. CDR3 in DNA: TGTGCCAGCAGTTTAGGAAGGAGCATAGTAACCTACGAGCAGTACTTC.

This clonotype was picked up a small number of times. The rearrangement joins TRBV9 to TRBJ2-5; D is unclear. Germline CDR1 is SGDLS and CDR2 is YYNGEE. Trimming left V 2 bases short and J 5 bases short, with 10 bases between. There are 13 residues in the CDR3. CDR3 nucleotide sequence: TGTGCCAGCAGCGTGGTGGGCGCCGAGACCCAGTACTTC. The encoded protein is CASSVVGAETQYF.

This clonotype was counted at least ten times. This chain joins TRBV15 and TRBJ2-3; D possibly corresponds to TRBD2 (5 bases). Per the germline V gene, CDR1 is LNHNV and CDR2 is YYDKDF (reference sequence). CDR3 size: 15 residues. V lost 8 bases and J lost 0, with 15 bases in between. CDR3 in DNA: TGTGCCACCCGAGAAGCGGATTTTAGCACAGATACGCAGTATTTT. Translated: CATREADFSTDTQYF.

The genes are TRBV2 and TRBJ2-1; D is unresolved. The length of the CDR3 is 11 residues. The germline gives CDR1 SNHLY, CDR2 FYNNEI. V shed 10 bases and J shed 13 bases, with 17 bases lying between them. The CDR3 reads CATHFLEYQFF. The CDR3 DNA is TGTGCCACCCACTTCCTGGAGTACCAGTTCTTC.

This clonotype was seen more than once but under ten times. The chain links TRBV6-2 or TRBV6-3 to TRBJ2-2; the D gene is possibly TRBD2 (6 bases). V lost 7 bases and J 4 bases, leaving 10 bases between the germline ends. The CDR3 contains 13 residues. CDR1 is MNHEY and CDR2 is SVGEGT in the germline V gene. The CDR3 DNA reads TGTGCCAGCACTAGCGACGCCACCGGGGAGCTGTTTTTT. Translating it yields CASTSDATGELFF.

The chain has TRBV7-9 and TRBJ2-5; TRBD1 matches at 8 bases. The CDR3 length is 15 residues. The germline V gene has CDR1 SEHNR and CDR2 FQNEAQ (reference sequence). J lost 0 bases, V lost 4 bases, and 4 bases had no gene match. The CDR3 coding sequence is TGTGCCAGCAGCTCCCGGGACAGGAACCAAGAGACCCAGTACTTC. Amino acid sequence: CASSSRDRNQETQYF.

Only a few counts were recorded for this clonotype. The chain is built from TRBV27 and TRBJ2-7; 8 bases map to TRBD2. The CDR3 contains 15 residues. Looked up from germline, CDR1 is MNHEY and CDR2 is SMNVEV (reference sequence). Trimming removed 1 base from V and 2 bases from J; junction bases left unmatched: 4. The CDR3 sequence: CASSLWATSAYEQYF. The CDR3 DNA follows: TGTGCCAGCAGTTTATGGGCGACTAGCGCCTACGAGCAGTACTTC.

This clonotype was detected a few times. V and J are TRBV27 and TRBJ2-5; 8 bases are a match to TRBD1. Unmatched junction bases numbered 12, after V lost 1 base and J lost 5 bases. The CDR3 runs 17 residues. Germline lookup yields CDR1 MNHEY and CDR2 SMNVEV (reference sequence). The CDR3: CASSLLGTGVTGETQYF. The CDR3 nucleotides are TGTGCCAGCAGTTTATTAGGGACAGGAGTTACGGGGGAGACCCAGTACTTC.